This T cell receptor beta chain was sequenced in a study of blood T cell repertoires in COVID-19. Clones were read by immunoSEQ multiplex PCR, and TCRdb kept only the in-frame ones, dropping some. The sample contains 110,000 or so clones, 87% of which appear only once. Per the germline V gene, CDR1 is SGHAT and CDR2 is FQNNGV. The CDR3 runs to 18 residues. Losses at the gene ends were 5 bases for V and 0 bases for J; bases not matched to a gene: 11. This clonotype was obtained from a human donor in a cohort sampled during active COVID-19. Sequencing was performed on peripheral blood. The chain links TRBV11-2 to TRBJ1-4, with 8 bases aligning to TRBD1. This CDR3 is CASSPRTGWGATNEKLFF. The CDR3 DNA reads TGTGCCAGCAGCCCGAGGACAGGGTGGGGGGCAACTAATGAAAAACTGTTTTTT.